A selection of T cell receptor beta chains follows, all from one sample in a study of T cell responses to AZD1222 COVID-19 vaccine. Only in-frame clones appear in the TCRdb table, and some are missing; sequencing was by immunoSEQ multiplex PCR. This sample carries more than 130,000 clones, about nine tenths of them seen once, and the ten largest clones take about 3.5%. Sequencing used peripheral blood, obtained on day 0 of AZD1222 vaccination. Receptors were obtained from an adult in good health. The CDR3 runs from the conserved cysteine through the conserved F or W. Each record gives: CDR3 DNA, CDR3 protein, V gene, J gene, D gene, clone size. The D gene is left open where the match is weak. Clone size is shown for a subset of rows, as once, few, many or a class of expanded clone.

CDR3nt: TGTGCCAGCAGTGAGACAGCAACCTCTTACCTCTATGGCTACACCTTC
CDR3aa: CASSETATSYLYGYTF
v_gene: TRBV6-4
j_gene: TRBJ1-2
d_gene: NA
abundance: NA

CDR3nt: TGCGCCAGCAGCCAGGGACCTGGGGCATTTTTAGAAGATACGCAGTATTTT
CDR3aa: CASSQGPGAFLEDTQYF
v_gene: TRBV4-1
j_gene: TRBJ2-3
d_gene: NA
abundance: NA

CDR3nt: TGTGCCAGTGGTAGGTCGACTGAAGCTTTCTTT
CDR3aa: CASGRSTEAFF
v_gene: TRBV3-1/TRBV3-2
j_gene: TRBJ1-1
d_gene: NA
abundance: NA

CDR3nt: TGTGCCAGCAGACCCCTATTTCGCACTGAAGCTTTCTTT
CDR3aa: CASRPLFRTEAFF
v_gene: TRBV6-5
j_gene: TRBJ1-1
d_gene: NA
abundance: NA

CDR3nt: TGTGCCAGCAGCACGGGACTAGTCTACAATGAGCAGTTCTTC
CDR3aa: CASSTGLVYNEQFF
v_gene: TRBV3-1/TRBV3-2
j_gene: TRBJ2-1
d_gene: TRBD2
abundance: once

CDR3nt: TGTGCCTGGAGTGAGGTTCGGACCTCTGGAAACACCATATATTTT
CDR3aa: CAWSEVRTSGNTIYF
v_gene: TRBV30
j_gene: TRBJ1-3
d_gene: NA
abundance: NA

CDR3nt: TGTGCCAGCAGCCCACGGTCAGGCAGGACGGGCACCGGGGAGCTGTTTTTT
CDR3aa: CASSPRSGRTGTGELFF
v_gene: TRBV7-8
j_gene: TRBJ2-2
d_gene: NA
abundance: NA

CDR3nt: TGTGCCAGCAGTTTATCGTCCCTGTCGTCCGGACGGCCGGGCTACACCTTC
CDR3aa: CASSLSSLSSGRPGYTF
v_gene: TRBV27
j_gene: TRBJ1-2
d_gene: NA
abundance: NA

CDR3nt: TGCGCCAGCAGCTTGGCCCGGGACAGGGTTTCCTACAATGAGCAGTTCTTC
CDR3aa: CASSLARDRVSYNEQFF
v_gene: TRBV5-1
j_gene: TRBJ2-1
d_gene: TRBD1
abundance: NA

CDR3nt: TGTGCTAGTGGTTTGACCCGAGACAGGGCCCAGTATGGCTACACCTTC
CDR3aa: CASGLTRDRAQYGYTF
v_gene: TRBV12-5
j_gene: TRBJ1-2
d_gene: TRBD1
abundance: NA

CDR3nt: TGCAGCGCTGGACGGATGAACACTGAAGCTTTCTTT
CDR3aa: CSAGRMNTEAFF
v_gene: TRBV29-1
j_gene: TRBJ1-1
d_gene: NA
abundance: NA

CDR3nt: TGTGCCAGCAGCCAAGGGTGGGCAGGGGGAACCGGCTACACCTTC
CDR3aa: CASSQGWAGGTGYTF
v_gene: TRBV3-1/TRBV3-2
j_gene: TRBJ1-2
d_gene: TRBD1
abundance: once

CDR3nt: TGTGCCAGCAGCCCATCCGTACGGGAGCAGTTCTTC
CDR3aa: CASSPSVREQFF
v_gene: TRBV5-6
j_gene: TRBJ2-1
d_gene: NA
abundance: once

CDR3nt: TGTGCCAGTAGTACCCGAGGGACAGATACGCAGTATTTT
CDR3aa: CASSTRGTDTQYF
v_gene: TRBV19
j_gene: TRBJ2-3
d_gene: NA
abundance: NA

CDR3nt: TGTGCCAGCAGCTATTCGCTGGATAGCGGAAACAATGAGCAGTTCTTC
CDR3aa: CASSYSLDSGNNEQFF
v_gene: TRBV6-2/TRBV6-3
j_gene: TRBJ2-1
d_gene: NA
abundance: NA

CDR3nt: TGTGCCAGCAGTCCGCTAGCGGGAGGTCTGGGGGAGACCCAGTACTTC
CDR3aa: CASSPLAGGLGETQYF
v_gene: TRBV7-2
j_gene: TRBJ2-5
d_gene: TRBD2
abundance: NA

CDR3nt: TGTGCCAGCAGTGATGGTCCGGGAGCGGACTACCTTTCCTACGAGCAGTACTTC
CDR3aa: CASSDGPGADYLSYEQYF
v_gene: TRBV6-1
j_gene: TRBJ2-7
d_gene: NA
abundance: NA

CDR3nt: TGTGCCACCAGTGATTCCCCCGGGACAGGGACACATTTT
CDR3aa: CATSDSPGTGTHF
v_gene: TRBV24-1
j_gene: TRBJ1-5
d_gene: TRBD1
abundance: NA

CDR3nt: TGTGCCAGTAGGACACATACGGGGAGCTCCTACAATGAGCAGTTCTTC
CDR3aa: CASRTHTGSSYNEQFF
v_gene: TRBV19
j_gene: TRBJ2-1
d_gene: NA
abundance: NA

CDR3nt: TGTGCCAGTAGACCTTTGGACGGGGCCCCGGCCCAGCATTTT
CDR3aa: CASRPLDGAPAQHF
v_gene: TRBV19
j_gene: TRBJ1-5
d_gene: NA
abundance: NA

CDR3nt: TGTGCCAGCAGCCAAGGGGGGACAACCGAAGCTTTCTTT
CDR3aa: CASSQGGTTEAFF
v_gene: TRBV6-5
j_gene: TRBJ1-1
d_gene: NA
abundance: NA

CDR3nt: TGTGCCAGCAGCTCAGGTGGCGGGAGATCGGCGGTAAATGAGCAGTTCTTC
CDR3aa: CASSSGGGRSAVNEQFF
v_gene: TRBV7-2
j_gene: TRBJ2-1
d_gene: TRBD2
abundance: NA

CDR3nt: TGTGCCAGCAGCAGGACAGGGGTTTCACTCAATCAGCCCCAGCATTTT
CDR3aa: CASSRTGVSLNQPQHF
v_gene: TRBV5-5
j_gene: TRBJ1-5
d_gene: TRBD1
abundance: NA

CDR3nt: TGTGCCAGCAGTTACTCGTTCGGGAGCTCCTACAATGAGCAGTTCTTC
CDR3aa: CASSYSFGSSYNEQFF
v_gene: TRBV6-2/TRBV6-3
j_gene: TRBJ2-1
d_gene: NA
abundance: NA

CDR3nt: TGTGCCAGCAGCCCAAGGACTAGCGGCTCCTACGAGCAGTACTTC
CDR3aa: CASSPRTSGSYEQYF
v_gene: TRBV7-9
j_gene: TRBJ2-7
d_gene: TRBD2
abundance: NA

CDR3nt: TGTGCCAGCAGTAACTTGGGACAGCCGAACACTGAAGCTTTCTTT
CDR3aa: CASSNLGQPNTEAFF
v_gene: TRBV2
j_gene: TRBJ1-1
d_gene: TRBD1
abundance: once

CDR3nt: TGTGCCAGCAGTTTACTTGGGACTGGAGACTACGAGCAGTACTTC
CDR3aa: CASSLLGTGDYEQYF
v_gene: TRBV28
j_gene: TRBJ2-7
d_gene: NA
abundance: NA

CDR3nt: TGCGCCAGCAGTGAGTGGGACAGCTTCTCTGGGGCCAACGTCCTGACTTTC
CDR3aa: CASSEWDSFSGANVLTF
v_gene: TRBV10-1
j_gene: TRBJ2-6
d_gene: TRBD1
abundance: NA

CDR3nt: TGTGCCCGCCAGGGCGTTGATGGCTACACCTTC
CDR3aa: CARQGVDGYTF
v_gene: TRBV30
j_gene: TRBJ1-2
d_gene: NA
abundance: few

CDR3nt: TGTGCCAGCAGCCGCCTTGGGACTAGCGGGGGGGCAACAGATACGCAGTATTTT
CDR3aa: CASSRLGTSGGATDTQYF
v_gene: TRBV3-1/TRBV3-2
j_gene: TRBJ2-3
d_gene: TRBD2
abundance: NA

CDR3nt: TGTGCCAGCAGCCAAGATGGGGGTAACACTGAAGCTTTCTTT
CDR3aa: CASSQDGGNTEAFF
v_gene: TRBV3-1/TRBV3-2
j_gene: TRBJ1-1
d_gene: NA
abundance: NA

CDR3nt: TGTGCCAGCAGCCTATCCGGACTAGCGGGGTCCGAGCAGTACTTC
CDR3aa: CASSLSGLAGSEQYF
v_gene: TRBV11-2
j_gene: TRBJ2-7
d_gene: TRBD2
abundance: few

CDR3nt: TGTGCCAGCAGCTTAATTGGGACAGTGGGTAATTCACCCCTCCACTTT
CDR3aa: CASSLIGTVGNSPLHF
v_gene: TRBV7-8
j_gene: TRBJ1-6
d_gene: TRBD1
abundance: NA

CDR3nt: TGTGCCACCAGCAGAGATAACGAGGGAACTGGCTACACCTTC
CDR3aa: CATSRDNEGTGYTF
v_gene: TRBV15
j_gene: TRBJ1-2
d_gene: NA
abundance: NA

CDR3nt: TGCAGCGTTGGCGGGGACAGGGGCCCCTACACTGAAGCTTTCTTT
CDR3aa: CSVGGDRGPYTEAFF
v_gene: TRBV29-1
j_gene: TRBJ1-1
d_gene: TRBD1
abundance: NA

CDR3nt: TGTGCCAGCTCACCTAACAGGGGAGGTGAAGCTTTCTTT
CDR3aa: CASSPNRGGEAFF
v_gene: TRBV18
j_gene: TRBJ1-1
d_gene: TRBD1
abundance: once

CDR3nt: TGTGCCAGCTCCCCGGAGGGGGCCAACGTCCTGACTTTC
CDR3aa: CASSPEGANVLTF
v_gene: TRBV6-4
j_gene: TRBJ2-6
d_gene: NA
abundance: NA

CDR3nt: TGCGCCAGCAGCTCGGACTGGGGGCGGAAGGGACTAGCGGGCACCGGGGAGCTGTTTTTT
CDR3aa: CASSSDWGRKGLAGTGELFF
v_gene: TRBV5-1
j_gene: TRBJ2-2
d_gene: TRBD2
abundance: few

CDR3nt: TGTGCCATCAGTGAGACTAAGCCAGAGAGCTCCTACAATGAGCAGTTCTTC
CDR3aa: CAISETKPESSYNEQFF
v_gene: TRBV10-3
j_gene: TRBJ2-1
d_gene: NA
abundance: NA

CDR3nt: TGTGCCAGCAGAAAAACTAGCGGGAGCACAGATACGCAGTATTTT
CDR3aa: CASRKTSGSTDTQYF
v_gene: TRBV7-2
j_gene: TRBJ2-3
d_gene: TRBD2
abundance: NA

CDR3nt: TGTGCCAGCAGCCCCCAGGGCCCGGCTTACTATGGCTACACCTTC
CDR3aa: CASSPQGPAYYGYTF
v_gene: TRBV3-1/TRBV3-2
j_gene: TRBJ1-2
d_gene: NA
abundance: NA

CDR3nt: TGTGCCAGCAGCTTATCAGCAAACACTGAAGCTTTCTTT
CDR3aa: CASSLSANTEAFF
v_gene: TRBV7-2
j_gene: TRBJ1-1
d_gene: NA
abundance: NA

CDR3nt: TGCAGCGTTGAAGGCCGCTCCTACGAGCAGTACTTC
CDR3aa: CSVEGRSYEQYF
v_gene: TRBV29-1
j_gene: TRBJ2-7
d_gene: NA
abundance: NA

CDR3nt: TGTGCCAGCTCAGTGCGGACATTGGTCCCAGATACGCAGTATTTT
CDR3aa: CASSVRTLVPDTQYF
v_gene: TRBV18
j_gene: TRBJ2-3
d_gene: NA
abundance: NA

CDR3nt: TGTGCCAGCAGTTACCAAGGGACCAACTATGGCTACACCTTC
CDR3aa: CASSYQGTNYGYTF
v_gene: TRBV6-5
j_gene: TRBJ1-2
d_gene: NA
abundance: few

CDR3nt: TGTGCCTGGAGTGTCCTGGGGGGTGAGCAGTTCTTC
CDR3aa: CAWSVLGGEQFF
v_gene: TRBV30
j_gene: TRBJ2-1
d_gene: NA
abundance: once

CDR3nt: TGTGCCAGCAGCACCAGGGGGGGCAATCAGCCCCAGCATTTT
CDR3aa: CASSTRGGNQPQHF
v_gene: TRBV7-2
j_gene: TRBJ1-5
d_gene: TRBD1
abundance: NA

CDR3nt: TGTGCCAGCAGTGGCCCCGGGACAGGGGCCTACGAGCAGTACTTC
CDR3aa: CASSGPGTGAYEQYF
v_gene: TRBV6-1
j_gene: TRBJ2-7
d_gene: TRBD1
abundance: few